One and the same sample provided the 21 T cell receptor beta chains below, sequenced in a study of PD-L1 blockade in urothelial cancer (dated by TCRdb to the late 2010s). The sample's time point label, decoded: pretreatment peripheral blood. The library was built by means of the immunoSEQ multiplex PCR assay. TCRdb carries this immuneACCESS record with in-frame sequences only. Its versions omit some clonotypes, under half of them owing to an unresolved V gene in the studies checked, with the rest unexplained. A total of 90,000 or so clones appear in this sample, 85% to 90% of them only once. Around 1.6% of the sample comes from the top ten. The source was PBMCs, collected around atezolizumab (anti-PD-L1) treatment. Every receptor here comes from a man in his fifties or sixties with urothelial cancer.

This chain links TRBV6-1 with TRBJ2-7; 10 nucleotides agree with TRBD1. Germline CDR1 and CDR2: MNHNS and SASEGT. This CDR3 contains 14 residues. Trimming at V came to 6 bases and at J to 5 bases, leaving 7 bases not matched to a gene. CDR3 sequence: CASRPGQGGNEQYF. The CDR3 DNA reads as TGTGCCAGCAGGCCAGGACAGGGGGGGAACGAGCAGTACTTC.

This clone appeared once. The chain employs TRBV18 and TRBJ1-3, with D perhaps TRBD1 (6 bases). The CDR3 contains 12 residues. CDR1 is KGHSH and CDR2 is LQKENI in the germline V gene. The ends were cut back, 6 bases at V and 8 bases at J, with 11 bases in the middle. CDR3 protein: CASSLEGDTIYF. CDR3 coding DNA: TGTGCCAGCTCTCTCGAGGGGGACACCATATATTTT.

This chain connects TRBV7-2 to TRBJ1-2; D not certain. CDR3 length equals 14 residues. Germline CDR1 and CDR2: SGHTA and FQGNSA. V was pared by 3 bases and J by 2 bases, with 10 bases between. The CDR3 protein is CASSFQATNYGYTF. The CDR3 DNA follows: TGTGCCAGCAGCTTTCAGGCGACCAACTATGGCTACACCTTC.

The chain carries TRBV15 and TRBJ2-1; 11 nucleotides line up with TRBD2. V lost 5 bases to trimming and J lost 5 bases; unmatched junction nucleotides: 5. The germline gives CDR1 LNHNV, CDR2 YYDKDF (reference sequence). There are 15 residues in the CDR3. CDR3 in amino acids: CATSLGLAEDNEQFF. The DNA of the CDR3 is TGTGCCACCAGCTTGGGACTAGCGGAAGACAATGAGCAGTTCTTC.

This clone showed up just once. The rearrangement joins TRBV27 to TRBJ2-3, with TRBD2 matching over 15 bases. Germline CDR1 MNHEY, CDR2 SMNVEV (reference sequence). The CDR3 totals 19 residues. Trimming at V came to 5 bases and at J to 3 bases, leaving 12 bases not matched to a gene. The CDR3 DNA reads TGTGCCAGCAGTACATCAGGACTAGCGGGGGGGCTAGCGACAGATACGCAGTATTTT. Its translation: CASSTSGLAGGLATDTQYF.

The V call is TRBV6-5, the J call TRBJ2-7, with D maybe TRBD1 (6 bases). The CDR3 sequence is 15 residues long. Between the trimmed V and J ends, which lost 0 bases and 2 bases, there was a span of 11 bases. Germline CDR1 MNHEY, CDR2 SVGAGI. CDR3 amino acids: CASSYSLRGPYEQYF. CDR3 nucleotide sequence: TGTGCCAGCAGTTACTCGCTCAGGGGACCCTACGAGCAGTACTTC.

The CDR3 protein is CASSLRPAGDYEQYF. For the CDR3, the DNA is TGTGCCAGCAGCTTACGTCCAGCGGGGGACTACGAGCAGTACTTC. The chain has TRBV7-2 and TRBJ2-7, with 8 bases fitting TRBD2. The V and J ends lost 2 bases and 3 bases, in that order; junction bases with no gene match: 6. Germline CDR1 reads SGHTA; CDR2 reads FQGNSA. The CDR3 length is 15 residues.

The CDR3, as DNA: TGCGCCAGCAGTCAGAGCGGGGGTTACACAGATACGCAGTATTTT. Protein sequence: CASSQSGGYTDTQYF. J is TRBJ2-3 and V is TRBV10-1; 8 bases are a match to TRBD2. Looked up from germline, CDR1 is WNHNN and CDR2 is SYGVQD (reference sequence). The CDR3 length is 15 residues. With V trimmed by 5 bases and J by 2 bases, 6 bases remained unmatched.

This sequence joins TRBV7-9 and TRBJ2-6; maybe TRBD1 (5 bases). CDR1 SEHNR and CDR2 FQNEAQ come from the germline V gene (reference sequence). The CDR3 consists of 15 residues. V was clipped by 5 bases and J by 0 bases, with 8 bases between them. In DNA, the CDR3 is TGTGCCAGCAGCACCGACAGCTCTGGGGCCAACGTCCTGACTTTC. Protein: CASSTDSSGANVLTF.

CDR3 sequence: CASSSTDSTEAFF. The CDR3 region has the DNA TGTGCCAGCAGTTCCACGGACAGCACTGAAGCTTTCTTT. The chain carries TRBV6-5 and TRBJ1-1; a possible D gene is TRBD1 (6 bases). CDR1 is MNHEY, CDR2 SVGAGI, per germline. The length of the CDR3 is 13 residues. V lost 4 bases and J lost 4, with 10 bases in between.

This sequence joins TRBV4-3 and TRBJ2-3; D may be TRBD2 (7 bases). Trimming cost V 2 bases and J 0 bases, with 9 bases left between them. Germline CDR1 reads LGHNA; CDR2 reads YSLEER. The CDR3 runs to 15 residues. The CDR3 DNA sequence: TGCGCCAGCAGCCAACGGGGGGCAAGCACAGATACGCAGTATTTT. Its protein is CASSQRGASTDTQYF.

This rearrangement joins TRBV29-1 to TRBJ1-2; D might be TRBD1 (5 bases). CDR1 is SQVTM and CDR2 is ANQGSEA in the germline V gene. Trimming took 3 bases from V and 4 from J, leaving 9 bases between them. CDR3 length equals 12 residues. CDR3 sequence: CSVDGGGYGYTF. The CDR3 coding sequence is TGCAGCGTTGACGGGGGGGGCTATGGCTACACCTTC. Using reference TRBV29-1 and TRBJ1-2 for the parts outside the CDR3, the full variable domain is SAVISQKPSRDICQRGTSLTIQCQVDSQVTMMFWYRQQPGQSLTLIATANQGSEATYESGFVIDKFPISRPNLTFSTLTVSNMSPEDSSIYLCSVDGGGYGYTFGSGTRLTVV.

This chain joins TRBV6-5 and TRBJ2-2; D possibly corresponds to TRBD2 (5 bases). The CDR3 spans 15 residues. The germline V gene encodes CDR1 MNHEY and CDR2 SVGAGI. V was shortened by 3 bases and J by 2 bases, with 10 bases between the two germline ends. The CDR3 DNA reads as TGTGCCAGCAGTTATCCGGCGGGTAACACCGGGGAGCTGTTTTTT. Its protein is CASSYPAGNTGELFF.

This CDR3 is CASSTLGGSYNEQFF. In nucleotides, the CDR3 is TGTGCCAGCAGTACGCTCGGCGGATCCTACAATGAGCAGTTCTTC. V gene TRBV6-5 combines with J gene TRBJ2-1; the D is unclear. Germline assignment: CDR1 MNHEY and CDR2 SVGAGI. The CDR3 consists of 15 residues. The V end lost 5 bases, the J end lost 1 base, and 12 bases lay between the germline ends.

This chain links TRBV13 with TRBJ2-3, with D tentatively TRBD2 (5 bases). The CDR3 has 16 residues. Germline loops: CDR1 PRHDT, CDR2 FYEKMQ (reference sequence). Trimming shortened V by 2 bases and J by 4 bases, and 16 bases separated the two germline ends. The CDR3 DNA is TGTGCCAGCAGCTTATTGTGGGGAGAGGTGCCAGATACGCAGTATTTT. Translated: CASSLLWGEVPDTQYF.

This clone was detected a few times. The chain combines TRBV7-2 with TRBJ1-5; unclear D gene. Germline CDR1 SGHTA, CDR2 FQGNSA. CDR3 size: 13 residues. V shed 4 bases and J shed 7 bases, with 11 bases lying between them. CDR3 DNA sequence: TGTGCCAGCAGCTCCACCCCAGGACAGCCCCAGCATTTT. Amino acid sequence: CASSSTPGQPQHF. Together with reference TRBV7-2 and TRBJ1-5, the CDR3 gives the full variable domain: GAGVSQSPSNKVTEKGKDVELRCDPISGHTALYWYRQSLGQGLEFLIYFQGNSAPDKSGLPSDRFSAERTGGSVSTLTIQRTQQEDSAVYLCASSSTPGQPQHFGDGTRLSIL.

CDR3 nucleotides: TGTGCCAGCAGCCTCCACACACACACCATATATTTT. Translating gives CASSLHTHTIYF. The V gene is TRBV7-2, the J gene TRBJ1-3; D unresolved. The CDR3 loop spans 12 amino acids. V lost 5 bases, J lost 8 bases, and 10 bases lay in between. Germline loops: CDR1 SGHTA, CDR2 FQGNSA.

The rearrangement links TRBV7-8 to TRBJ2-1; maybe TRBD2 (5 bases). The germline V and J ends were trimmed by 0 bases and 4 bases, with 13 bases remaining between them. The CDR3 extends over 16 amino acids. The germline gives CDR1 SGHVS, CDR2 FQNEAQ. The CDR3 sequence: CASSLARVRAYNEQFF. The CDR3 coding sequence is TGTGCCAGCAGCTTAGCGCGGGTTAGGGCTTACAATGAGCAGTTCTTC. The whole variable domain, remainder taken from reference TRBV7-8 and TRBJ2-1, is GAGVSQSPRYKVAKRGQDVALRCDPISGHVSLFWYQQALGQGPEFLTYFQNEAQLDKSGLPSDRFFAERPEGSVSTLKIQRTQQEDSAVYLCASSLARVRAYNEQFFGPGTRLTVL.

In DNA form, the CDR3 reads TGTGCCAGCAGCTTCGGCCCAGCGGAGGGAAAACTGTTTTTT. This gives the protein CASSFGPAEGKLFF. The chain combines TRBV11-1 with TRBJ1-4; no clear D. This CDR3 has 14 residues. Trimming stripped 3 bases from V and 10 bases from J, with 15 bases between. Germline lookup yields CDR1 SGHAT and CDR2 FQDESV (reference sequence).

The chain uses TRBV18 and TRBJ2-7, with 11 positions matching TRBD1. The length of the CDR3 is 18 residues. V lost 3 bases, J lost 7 bases, and 17 bases stayed unmatched. Germline loops: CDR1 KGHSH, CDR2 LQKENI. Here the CDR3 reads CASSPFISSGQGAFEQYF. As DNA, the CDR3 is TGTGCCAGCTCACCCTTTATATCCTCAGGACAGGGGGCCTTTGAGCAGTACTTC.

This chain connects TRBV10-3 to TRBJ2-5, with unresolved D. V was pared by 2 bases and J by 5 bases, with 15 bases between. CDR1 is ENHRY and CDR2 is SYGVKD in the germline V gene. The CDR3 length is 15 residues. CDR3: CAISEVAPGPETQYF. Here the CDR3 DNA reads TGTGCCATCAGTGAGGTAGCCCCGGGTCCGGAGACCCAGTACTTC.